This T cell receptor (beta chain) came from a study of blood T cell repertoires in COVID-19. Study as a whole: Some COVID-19 samples were acute and others convalescent; all came from the United States, Italy and Spain. Sources were T cells, B-cell-depleted T cells, or PBMCs; the material itself was cDNA or gDNA.

V dropped 6 bases and J dropped 6 bases, with 11 bases sitting between them. The germline gives CDR1 LNHNV, CDR2 YYDKDF (reference sequence). CDR3 length: 12 residues. Data came from immunoSEQ multiplex PCR; TCRdb stores just in-frame clones and leaves some out. Of more than 150,000 clones listed, 86% are singletons. The sample comprised peripheral blood. The chain carries TRBV15 and TRBJ1-1; maybe TRBD1 (5 bases). The source is a woman in her 70s with acute or convalescent COVID-19. The CDR3, as DNA: TGTGCCACCAGTCAGGGATCGGCTGAAGCTTTCTTT. It translates to CATSQGSAEAFF.